The 18 T cell receptor beta chains below come from one sample, sequenced in a study of vaccination effects on CD4 cells after COVID-19. Clones were sequenced by immunoSEQ multiplex PCR, and TCRdb holds only the in-frame ones, with some missing. The sample contains under 50,000 clones, around 70% of which appear only once. Culture proceeded for more than nine days, and CD4+ T cells were then isolated. Their antigen targets remain unknown. The sequencing used CD4+ T cells from PBMCs cultured without peptide, collected before COVID-19 vaccination. Receptors were obtained from a human donor who had a prior SARS-CoV-2 infection.

This chain uses TRBV18 with TRBJ2-3, with D possibly being TRBD1 (6 bases). This CDR3 has 17 amino acids. V shed 0 bases and J shed 1 base, with 14 bases lying between them. Per the germline V gene, CDR1 is KGHSH and CDR2 is LQKENI. CDR3 region: CASSPPIGDTGTDTQYF. In DNA, the CDR3 is TGTGCCAGCTCACCACCGATAGGGGACACAGGCACAGATACGCAGTATTTT.

The chain is built from TRBV11-1 and TRBJ2-7; D could derive from TRBD1 or TRBD2 (5 bases each). This CDR3 comprises 14 residues. Deletions cut 5 bases from V and 1 base from J, with 12 bases between. In germline, CDR1 is SGHAT, CDR2 FQDESV (reference sequence). The CDR3 protein is CASSRRGVSYEQYF. In DNA, the CDR3 is TGTGCCAGCAGCCGACGGGGCGTTTCCTACGAGCAGTACTTC.

CDR3: CASSMGHRNTIYF. The CDR3 DNA sequence: TGTGCCAGTAGTATGGGACACCGAAACACCATATATTTT. The genes are TRBV19 and TRBJ1-3; weak D call: TRBD1 (6 bases). This CDR3 has 13 residues. Trimming cost V 3 bases and J 5 bases, with 8 bases left between them. CDR1 is LNHDA, CDR2 SQIVND, per germline (reference sequence).

J is TRBJ2-2 and V is TRBV7-8, with 11 nucleotides matching TRBD2. The CDR3 contains 17 residues. Trimming took 5 bases from V and 0 from J; bases not matched to a gene: 5. Germline V gene data show CDR1 as SGHVS and CDR2 as FQNEAQ. CDR3 region: CASSRGLAETNTGELFF. As DNA, the CDR3 is TGTGCCAGCAGCCGGGGACTAGCGGAGACGAACACCGGGGAGCTGTTTTTT.

The chain uses TRBV7-9 and TRBJ1-1; D possibly corresponds to TRBD1 (6 bases). The germline V gene has CDR1 SEHNR and CDR2 FQNEAQ (reference sequence). CDR3 size: 17 residues. Trimming left V 5 bases short and J 1 base short, with 20 bases between. CDR3 region: CASSPKGHRDPNTEAFF. DNA for the CDR3: TGTGCCAGCAGCCCAAAAGGCCACAGGGACCCGAACACTGAAGCTTTCTTT. Complete variable domain (other parts from reference TRBV7-9 and TRBJ1-1): DTGVSQNPRHKITKRGQNVTFRCDPISEHNRLYWYRQTLGQGPEFLTYFQNEAQLEKSRLLSDRFSAERPKGSFSTLEIQRTEQGDSAMYLCASSPKGHRDPNTEAFFGQGTRLTVV.

DNA for the CDR3: TGTGCCAGCAGCCGGACAGTAATGAACACTGAAGCTTTCTTT. Translating it yields CASSRTVMNTEAFF. This chain connects TRBV6-5 to TRBJ1-1, with D tentatively TRBD1 (6 bases). The CDR3 sequence is 14 residues long. Germline CDR1 is MNHEY and CDR2 is SVGAGI. With 6 bases removed from V and 0 bases from J, the gap between germline ends came to 11 bases.

The J gene is TRBJ1-2, the V gene TRBV6-2 or TRBV6-3; D may be TRBD1 (5 bases). Trimming took 2 bases from V and 7 from J, leaving 11 bases between them. CDR1 is MNHEY, CDR2 SVGEGT, per germline. CDR3 length equals 13 residues. Here the CDR3 reads CASSYTGHLGYTF. CDR3 nucleotide sequence: TGTGCCAGCAGTTACACCGGACATCTTGGCTACACCTTC.

The rearrangement uses TRBV13 and TRBJ2-3, with a weak D call TRBD2 (6 bases). Trimming took 2 bases from V and 6 from J, leaving 18 bases between them. Germline CDR1 reads PRHDT; CDR2 reads FYEKMQ (reference sequence). The CDR3 is 16 amino acids. CDR3 sequence (DNA): TGTGCCAGCAGCTTATCGTGGGACTCTCGCCCGGATACGCAGTATTTT. Its protein is CASSLSWDSRPDTQYF.

The chain recombines TRBV21-1 with TRBJ2-7. TRBV21-1 is described as a pseudogene. CDR3 size: 17 residues. The CDR3 DNA sequence: TGTGCCAGCAGCAACTTGCCTGTAAGTTTTGTGGATGACGAGCAGTACTTC. Translating gives CASSNLPVSFVDDEQYF.

The CDR3 here is CSASVGWDGELFF. The CDR3, as DNA: TGCAGTGCTAGTGTCGGTTGGGACGGGGAGCTGTTTTTT. V is TRBV20-1 and J is TRBJ2-2; D call uncertain. Germline assignment: CDR1 DFQATT and CDR2 SNEGSKA (reference sequence). The CDR3 loop spans 13 amino acids. Trimming removed 3 bases from V and 7 bases from J, with 12 bases in between.

This clone has only one observation. V is TRBV28 and J is TRBJ1-2; D unresolved. The CDR3 loop spans 13 amino acids. CDR1 and CDR2 from the germline V gene are MDHEN and SYDVKM. V was cut by 2 bases and J by 7 bases, with 11 bases left in between. This CDR3 reads CASSLLATPGYTF. In DNA form, the CDR3 reads TGTGCCAGCAGTTTACTGGCTACCCCTGGCTACACCTTC.

The chain couples TRBV9 to TRBJ2-3; unclear D gene. The CDR3 has 12 residues. The V end lost 3 bases, the J end lost 0 bases, and 2 bases lay between the germline ends. Germline CDR1 and CDR2: SGDLS and YYNGEE. The CDR3, as DNA: TGTGCCAGCAGCGCTAGCACAGATACGCAGTATTTT. Translated, it gives CASSASTDTQYF. Filled out from reference TRBV9 and TRBJ2-3, the complete variable domain reads DSGVTQTPKHLITATGQRVTLRCSPRSGDLSVYWYQQSLDQGLQFLIQYYNGEERAKGNILERFSAQQFPDLHSELNLSSLELGDSALYFCASSASTDTQYFGPGTRLTVL.

This chain uses TRBV19 with TRBJ1-5; D uncertain. Between the trimmed V and J ends, which lost 6 bases and 6 bases, there was a span of 15 bases. CDR1 is LNHDA and CDR2 is SQIVND in the germline V gene (reference sequence). This CDR3 has 14 residues. This chain's CDR3 is CASSGGLWGQPQHF. The CDR3 coding sequence is TGTGCCAGTAGCGGAGGGTTGTGGGGTCAGCCCCAGCATTTT.

The chain employs TRBV19 and TRBJ2-2, with D unresolved. Germline loops: CDR1 LNHDA, CDR2 SQIVND (reference sequence). V dropped 5 bases and J dropped 3 bases, with 1 base sitting between them. The CDR3 extends over 11 amino acids. The CDR3 DNA reads TGTGCCAGTAGTTACACCGGGGAGCTGTTTTTT. Its translation is CASSYTGELFF.

The V call is TRBV5-6, the J call TRBJ2-7; TRBD1 might be the D (5 bases). The germline V gene has CDR1 SGHDT and CDR2 YYEEEE. There are 14 residues in the CDR3. V was clipped by 2 bases and J by 2 bases, with 11 bases between them. The CDR3 nucleotides are TGTGCCAGCAGCTTCGACAGACTTACCTACGAGCAGTACTTC. Protein: CASSFDRLTYEQYF.

The rearrangement links TRBV4-2 to TRBJ1-1, with D unclear. The V and J ends lost 0 bases and 7 bases respectively, with 15 bases between them. The CDR3 is 15 amino acids. Germline V gene lookup returns CDR1 LGHNA and CDR2 YNFKEQ. The CDR3 spells CASSQDPWVVVEAFF. The CDR3 DNA sequence: TGTGCCAGCAGCCAAGATCCTTGGGTTGTGGTTGAAGCTTTCTTT.

This rearrangement joins TRBV5-1 to TRBJ2-1; D may be TRBD1 (6 bases). The CDR3 totals 16 residues. Trimming removed 4 bases at V and 3 bases at J, with 17 bases between. CDR1 SGHRS and CDR2 YFSETQ come from the germline V gene. The CDR3 DNA follows: TGCGCCAGCAGCGAATTTGGTGGACAGAGCTACAATGAGCAGTTCTTC. Its translation is CASSEFGGQSYNEQFF.

The rearrangement links TRBV5-4 to TRBJ2-7; the D is unclear. The V end was cut by 2 bases, the J end by 2 bases, with 8 bases between. There are 13 residues in the CDR3. Germline V gene sequence: CDR1 SGHNT, CDR2 YYREEE (reference sequence). CDR3 DNA: TGTGCCAGCAGCTTTGCCGATGCCTACGAGCAGTACTTC. This translates into CASSFADAYEQYF.